Described below is a single T cell receptor beta chain sequence and its context. Its specificity is unknown. The record originates from a study of radiation and T cells in renal cell carcinoma. The study's findings and limits: In blood, top tumor clones expanded by 2 weeks, shrinking by 4. Without pretreatment biopsies, baseline tumor clonotype presence was undetermined.

The CDR3 runs 14 residues. V lost 8 bases, J lost 1 base, and 3 bases stayed unmatched. The V gene's germline CDR1 is MNHNY and CDR2 SVGAGI (reference sequence). The time point is: blood 2 weeks post-SBRT. Specified treatment: 15 Gy SBRT to primary tumor, nephrectomy 4 weeks later. Profiled with immunoSEQ multiplex PCR; TCRdb holds only in-frame clones, not every one. The repertoire has some 76,000 clones, around 76% of them found once; the top ten carry around 5.5%. The sequenced sample was blood, obtained from a patient whose treatment included radiotherapy and nephrectomy. The rearrangement uses TRBV6-6 and TRBJ2-2; 8 bases map to TRBD2. This TCR was sampled from a man between 60 and 75 years old with renal cell carcinoma. The CDR3 DNA sequence: TGTGCCAGCCGGGGGGGAGGGAACACCGGGGAGCTGTTTTTT. Protein: CASRGGGNTGELFF.